This is a list of T cell receptor beta chains from one sample in a study of T cells in Graves' hyperthyroidism and ophthalmopathy. TCRdb ran MiXCR on the multiplex PCR reads and lists one entry per CDR3 protein. The table includes more than 45,000 distinct CDR3 sequences, roughly 49% detected once. The specimen was blood. These receptors originate from a woman aged 25 to 39 with Graves' ophthalmopathy. Both conserved end residues are part of each CDR3. Fields, in order: J gene, V gene, D gene, CDR3 length, clone size, CDR3 DNA, CDR3 protein. D genes are given only for firm matches. Clone size, where shown, is once, few, many, or a class for clones that have expanded.

J gene: TRBJ1-4; V gene: TRBV24-1; D gene: TRBD1; CDR3 length: 14; clone size: .; CDR3 DNA: TGTGCCACCAGTGCCGGGACAGAGGGAGAAAAACTGTTCTTT; CDR3 protein: CATSAGTEGEKLFF
J gene: TRBJ1-1; V gene: TRBV6-4; D gene: .; CDR3 length: 18; clone size: few; CDR3 DNA: TGTGCCAGCAGTTTCCCTCTTTCCCTGCGGATAATGAACACTGAAGCTTTCTTT; CDR3 protein: CASSFPLSLRIMNTEAFF
J gene: TRBJ1-6; V gene: TRBV7-2; D gene: .; CDR3 length: 16; clone size: many; CDR3 DNA: TGTGCCAGCAGCGAACGTTGGGGAAGTTATAATTCACCCCTCCACTTT; CDR3 protein: CASSERWGSYNSPLHF
J gene: TRBJ2-3; V gene: TRBV6-1; D gene: .; CDR3 length: 21; clone size: once; CDR3 DNA: .; CDR3 protein: CASRPDSYGYTFGSGGNTQYF
J gene: TRBJ2-7; V gene: TRBV28; D gene: .; CDR3 length: 15; clone size: many; CDR3 DNA: TGTGCCAGCAGTTTATCGCCTAGCGAGACCTACGAGCAGTACTTC; CDR3 protein: CASSLSPSETYEQYF
J gene: TRBJ1-2; V gene: TRBV19; D gene: TRBD1; CDR3 length: 15; clone size: .; CDR3 DNA: TGTGCCAGTAGTATAGTCGGACAGGGGGTATATGGCTACACCTTC; CDR3 protein: CASSIVGQGVYGYTF
J gene: TRBJ2-6; V gene: TRBV6-1; D gene: TRBD1; CDR3 length: 17; clone size: .; CDR3 DNA: TGTGCCATCAGTAGAAGCGTGCGCAGGGGGATAGCCAACGTCCTGACTTTC; CDR3 protein: CAISRSVRRGIANVLTF
J gene: TRBJ1-1; V gene: TRBV20-1; D gene: TRBD1; CDR3 length: 15; clone size: .; CDR3 DNA: TGCAGTGCTAGAGGGTGTGGGACAGGGGCCACGGAAGCTTTCTTT; CDR3 protein: CSARGCGTGATEAFF
J gene: TRBJ1-5; V gene: TRBV20-1; D gene: .; CDR3 length: 13; clone size: .; CDR3 DNA: TGCAGTGCTAGGGGAGGGGCCAATCAGCCCCAGCATTTT; CDR3 protein: CSARGGANQPQHF
J gene: TRBJ1-1; V gene: TRBV11-2; D gene: .; CDR3 length: 14; clone size: once; CDR3 DNA: TGTGCCAGCAGTACCTGGAGAACCTACAATGAGCAGGTCTTT; CDR3 protein: CASSTWRTYNEQVF
J gene: TRBJ2-1; V gene: TRBV7-3; D gene: .; CDR3 length: 16; clone size: many; CDR3 DNA: TGTGCCAGCAGCCCAATGGCGACGGGCTCCTACAATGAGCAGTTCTTC; CDR3 protein: CASSPMATGSYNEQFF
J gene: TRBJ2-6; V gene: TRBV9; D gene: .; CDR3 length: 14; clone size: .; CDR3 DNA: TGTGCCAGCACTCCCAGCTCTGGGGCCAACGTCCTGACTTTC; CDR3 protein: CASTPSSGANVLTF
J gene: TRBJ2-2; V gene: TRBV2; D gene: .; CDR3 length: 15; clone size: many; CDR3 DNA: TGTGCCAGCAGTGAGGCGGGGCCCAACACCGGGGAGCTGTTTTTT; CDR3 protein: CASSEAGPNTGELFF
J gene: TRBJ2-1; V gene: TRBV24-1; D gene: TRBD2; CDR3 length: 20; clone size: many; CDR3 DNA: TGTGCCACCAGTGATTTTGGATCGGCAGGCAGACTAGCGGGAGCACATGAGCAGTTCTTC; CDR3 protein: CATSDFGSAGRLAGAHEQFF
J gene: TRBJ2-3; V gene: TRBV7-2; D gene: TRBD2; CDR3 length: 14; clone size: few; CDR3 DNA: TGTGCCAGCAGCTTTAGCGGGGACCACAATGAGCAGTATTTT; CDR3 protein: CASSFSGDHNEQYF
J gene: TRBJ1-4; V gene: TRBV28; D gene: .; CDR3 length: 13; clone size: many; CDR3 DNA: TGTGCCAGTAACACGGCAACTAATGAAAAACTGTTTTTT; CDR3 protein: CASNTATNEKLFF
J gene: TRBJ2-5; V gene: TRBV2; D gene: .; CDR3 length: 13; clone size: .; CDR3 DNA: TGTGCCAGCAGGCAGGATGGGGGGGAGACCCAGTACTTC; CDR3 protein: CASRQDGGETQYF
J gene: TRBJ1-2; V gene: TRBV11-2; D gene: .; CDR3 length: 15; clone size: .; CDR3 DNA: TGTGCCAGCAGCTCTTCCCTTAGCGGGAGCTCCCCCTACACCTTC; CDR3 protein: CASSSSLSGSSPYTF
J gene: TRBJ2-2; V gene: TRBV9; D gene: .; CDR3 length: 12; clone size: once; CDR3 DNA: TGTGCCAGCAGCGTAGGAAACGGGGAGCTGTTTTTT; CDR3 protein: CASSVGNGELFF
J gene: TRBJ1-2; V gene: TRBV12-3/TRBV12-4; D gene: .; CDR3 length: 14; clone size: many; CDR3 DNA: TGTGCCAGCAGTTTGGAGTCTCACGGGGGCGGCTACACCTTC; CDR3 protein: CASSLESHGGGYTF
J gene: TRBJ1-1; V gene: TRBV11-2; D gene: .; CDR3 length: 12; clone size: .; CDR3 DNA: TGTGCCAGCAGTGGCGAAAACACTGAAGCTTTCTTT; CDR3 protein: CASSGENTEAFF
J gene: TRBJ2-6; V gene: TRBV28; D gene: .; CDR3 length: 15; clone size: few; CDR3 DNA: TGTGCCAGCAGGGGGGTAGTGTCTGGGGCCAACGTCCTGACTTTC; CDR3 protein: CASRGVVSGANVLTF
J gene: TRBJ2-6; V gene: TRBV7-9; D gene: .; CDR3 length: 20; clone size: .; CDR3 DNA: TGTGCCAGCAGATCTGGGGGAGTCCCCGGGCTGTGCTCTGGGGCCAACGTCCTGACTTTC; CDR3 protein: CASRSGGVPGLCSGANVLTF
J gene: TRBJ1-1; V gene: TRBV7-3; D gene: TRBD1; CDR3 length: 13; clone size: many; CDR3 DNA: TGTGCCAGCGGACTGACAGGGGACACTGAAGCTTTCTTT; CDR3 protein: CASGLTGDTEAFF
J gene: TRBJ2-3; V gene: TRBV2; D gene: .; CDR3 length: 15; clone size: .; CDR3 DNA: TGTGCCAGCACCCCGGGACCCACATCGGGAGATACGCAGTATTTT; CDR3 protein: CASTPGPTSGDTQYF
J gene: TRBJ1-5; V gene: TRBV6-1; D gene: .; CDR3 length: 15; clone size: .; CDR3 DNA: TGTGCCAGCAGCATCGGACCGCGTCTCAATCAGCCCCAGCATTTT; CDR3 protein: CASSIGPRLNQPQHF
J gene: TRBJ2-6; V gene: TRBV18; D gene: .; CDR3 length: 16; clone size: few; CDR3 DNA: TGTGCCAGCTCACCAAGCCTAGGATCTGGGGCCAACGTCCTGACTTTC; CDR3 protein: CASSPSLGSGANVLTF
J gene: TRBJ2-5; V gene: TRBV7-2; D gene: .; CDR3 length: 15; clone size: many; CDR3 DNA: TGTGCCAGCAGCCGGGTCCGGGGGCAAGAAGAGACCCAGTACTTC; CDR3 protein: CASSRVRGQEETQYF
J gene: TRBJ1-1; V gene: TRBV7-2; D gene: .; CDR3 length: 14; clone size: few; CDR3 DNA: TGTGCCAGCAGCTTAAATCCGGGGGACACTGAAGCTTTCTTT; CDR3 protein: CASSLNPGDTEAFF
J gene: TRBJ1-1; V gene: TRBV18; D gene: .; CDR3 length: 15; clone size: .; CDR3 DNA: TGTGCCAGCTCACCGAGACTTAAGGAGAACACTGAAGCTTTCTTT; CDR3 protein: CASSPRLKENTEAFF
J gene: TRBJ2-1; V gene: TRBV7-3; D gene: TRBD2; CDR3 length: 14; clone size: .; CDR3 DNA: TGTGCCAGCAGCCCTAGCGGGAGCCACAATGAGCAGTTCTTC; CDR3 protein: CASSPSGSHNEQFF
J gene: TRBJ2-6; V gene: TRBV19; D gene: .; CDR3 length: 16; clone size: .; CDR3 DNA: TGTGCCAGTAGTATAGCAGGGAGCTCTGGGGCCAACGTCCTGACTTTC; CDR3 protein: CASSIAGSSGANVLTF
J gene: TRBJ1-1; V gene: TRBV25-1; D gene: .; CDR3 length: 12; clone size: medium-sized; CDR3 DNA: TGTGCCAGCAGTGAACAGGGAACTGAAGCTTTCTTT; CDR3 protein: CASSEQGTEAFF